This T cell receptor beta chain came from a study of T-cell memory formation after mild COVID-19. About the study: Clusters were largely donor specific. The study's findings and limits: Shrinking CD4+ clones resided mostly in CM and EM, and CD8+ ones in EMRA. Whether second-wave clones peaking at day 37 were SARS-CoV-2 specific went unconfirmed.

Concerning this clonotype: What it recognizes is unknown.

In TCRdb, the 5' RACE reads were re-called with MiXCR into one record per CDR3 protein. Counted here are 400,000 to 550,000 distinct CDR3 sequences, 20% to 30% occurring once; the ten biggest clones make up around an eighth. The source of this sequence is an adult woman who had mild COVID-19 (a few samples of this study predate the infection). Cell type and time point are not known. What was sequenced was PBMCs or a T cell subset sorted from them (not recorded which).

The CDR3 protein is CASNPGGATNYGYTF. The CDR3 bases are TGTGCCAGCAATCCAGGGGGGGCTACTAACTATGGCTACACCTTC. The chain combines TRBV11-2 with TRBJ1-2; 7 bases are shared with TRBD1. The CDR3 is 15 amino acids. V shed 7 bases, J shed 0 bases, and the junction held 8 bases outside the gene matches. Germline loops: CDR1 SGHAT, CDR2 FQNNGV.